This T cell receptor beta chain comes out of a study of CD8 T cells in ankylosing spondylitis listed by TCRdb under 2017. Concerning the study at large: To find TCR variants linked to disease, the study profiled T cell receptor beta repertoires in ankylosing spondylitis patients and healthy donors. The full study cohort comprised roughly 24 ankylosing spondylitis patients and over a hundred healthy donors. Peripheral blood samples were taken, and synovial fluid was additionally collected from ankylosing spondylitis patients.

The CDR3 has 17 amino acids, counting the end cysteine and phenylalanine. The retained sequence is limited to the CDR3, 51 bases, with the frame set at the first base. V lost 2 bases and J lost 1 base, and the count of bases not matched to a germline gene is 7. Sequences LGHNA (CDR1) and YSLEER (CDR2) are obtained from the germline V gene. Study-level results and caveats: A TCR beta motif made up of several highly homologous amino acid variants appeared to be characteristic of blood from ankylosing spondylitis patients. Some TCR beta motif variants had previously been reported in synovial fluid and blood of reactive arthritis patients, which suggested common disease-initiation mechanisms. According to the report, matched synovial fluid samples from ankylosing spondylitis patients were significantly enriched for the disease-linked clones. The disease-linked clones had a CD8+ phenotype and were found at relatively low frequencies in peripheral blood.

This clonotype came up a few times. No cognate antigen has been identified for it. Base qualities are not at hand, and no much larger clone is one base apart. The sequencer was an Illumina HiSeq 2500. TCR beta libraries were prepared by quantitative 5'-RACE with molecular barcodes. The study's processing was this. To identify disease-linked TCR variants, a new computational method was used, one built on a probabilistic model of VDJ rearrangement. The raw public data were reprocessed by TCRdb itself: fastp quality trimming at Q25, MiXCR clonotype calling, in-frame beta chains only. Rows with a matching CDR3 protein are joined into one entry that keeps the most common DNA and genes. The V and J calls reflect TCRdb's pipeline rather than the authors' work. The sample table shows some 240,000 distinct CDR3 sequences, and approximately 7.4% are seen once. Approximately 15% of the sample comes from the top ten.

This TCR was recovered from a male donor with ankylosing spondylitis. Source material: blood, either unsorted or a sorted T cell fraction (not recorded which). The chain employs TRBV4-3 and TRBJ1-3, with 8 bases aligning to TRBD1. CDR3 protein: CASSQRGTGFSGNTIYF. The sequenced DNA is TGCGCCAGCAGCCAAAGAGGGACAGGTTTTTCTGGAAACACCATATATTTT.